This T cell receptor beta chain was sequenced in a study of T cells in localized non-small cell lung cancer. The study's findings and limits: Longer overall survival was seen with higher T cell density measured in blood. Highest T cell clonality was seen in uninvolved adjacent lung, surpassing that measured in tumor. Of the top 100 tumor clones, median around 50 were in adjacent lung, 25 to 35 among its top 100.

Trimming stripped 5 bases from V and 8 bases from J, with 19 bases between. The CDR3 spans 16 residues. Germline V lookup: CDR1 SGHNT, CDR2 YENEEA. In its sample, this clone is medium-sized. Its antigen is still unknown. Clones were read by immunoSEQ multiplex PCR, and TCRdb kept only the in-frame ones, dropping some. The sample consists of approximately 800 clones, 20% to 25% of them appearing once. This TCR derives from a male donor at least 60 years old with stage III squamous cell lung carcinoma. Here the sequenced sample was lung tumor tissue, taken before any cancer treatment. The chain joins TRBV11-3 to TRBJ1-6, with a possible D match to TRBD1 (5 bases). The CDR3, as DNA: TGTGCCAGCAGCCTACTTGACTTCGGGGGAGATTCACCCCTCCACTTT. Translated, it gives CASSLLDFGGDSPLHF.